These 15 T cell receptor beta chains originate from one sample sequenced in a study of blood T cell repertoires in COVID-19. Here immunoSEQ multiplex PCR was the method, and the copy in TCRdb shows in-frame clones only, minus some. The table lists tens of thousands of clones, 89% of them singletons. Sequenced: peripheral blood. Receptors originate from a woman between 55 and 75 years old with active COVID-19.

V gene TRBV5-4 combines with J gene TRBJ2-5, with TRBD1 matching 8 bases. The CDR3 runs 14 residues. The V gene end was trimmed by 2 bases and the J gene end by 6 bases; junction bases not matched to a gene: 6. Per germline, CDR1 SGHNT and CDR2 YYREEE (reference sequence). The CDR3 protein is CASSFETGVKTQYF. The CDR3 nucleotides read TGTGCCAGCAGCTTCGAGACAGGGGTGAAGACCCAGTACTTC.

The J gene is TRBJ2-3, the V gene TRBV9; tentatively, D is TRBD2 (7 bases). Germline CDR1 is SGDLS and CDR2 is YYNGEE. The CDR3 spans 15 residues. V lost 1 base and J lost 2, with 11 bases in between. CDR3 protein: CASSVRGAYTDTQYF. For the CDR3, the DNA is TGTGCCAGCAGCGTACGGGGGGCTTACACAGATACGCAGTATTTT.

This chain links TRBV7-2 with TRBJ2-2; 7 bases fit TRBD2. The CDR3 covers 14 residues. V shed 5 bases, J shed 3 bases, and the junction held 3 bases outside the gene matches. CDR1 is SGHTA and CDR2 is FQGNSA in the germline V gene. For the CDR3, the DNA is TGTGCCAGCAGCACGGGACTATACACCGGGGAGCTGTTTTTT. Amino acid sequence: CASSTGLYTGELFF.

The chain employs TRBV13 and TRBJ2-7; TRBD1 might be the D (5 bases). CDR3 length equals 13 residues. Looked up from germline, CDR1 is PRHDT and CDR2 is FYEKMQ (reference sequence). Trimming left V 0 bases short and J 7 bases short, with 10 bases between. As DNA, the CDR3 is TGTGCCAGCAGCTTAGGCAGGGTTAAAGAGCAGTACTTC. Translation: CASSLGRVKEQYF. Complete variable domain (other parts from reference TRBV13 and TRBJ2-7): AAGVIQSPRHLIKEKRETATLKCYPIPRHDTVYWYQQGPGQDPQFLISFYEKMQSDKGSIPDRFSAQQFSDYHSELNMSSLELGDSALYFCASSLGRVKEQYFGPGTRLTVT.

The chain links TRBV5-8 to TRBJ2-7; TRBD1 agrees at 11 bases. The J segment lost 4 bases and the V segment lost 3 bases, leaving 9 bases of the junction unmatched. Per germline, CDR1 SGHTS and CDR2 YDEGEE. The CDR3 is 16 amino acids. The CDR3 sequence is CASSSPGQGGWYEQYF. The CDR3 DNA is TGTGCCAGCAGCTCACCGGGACAGGGGGGTTGGTACGAGCAGTACTTC.

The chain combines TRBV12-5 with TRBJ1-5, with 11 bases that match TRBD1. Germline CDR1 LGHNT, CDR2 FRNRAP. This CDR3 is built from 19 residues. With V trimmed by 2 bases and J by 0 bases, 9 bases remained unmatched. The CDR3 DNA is TGTGCTAGTGGTTTGCTACCGGGACAGGGGGAGAGTAGCAATCAGCCCCAGCATTTT. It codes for CASGLLPGQGESSNQPQHF.

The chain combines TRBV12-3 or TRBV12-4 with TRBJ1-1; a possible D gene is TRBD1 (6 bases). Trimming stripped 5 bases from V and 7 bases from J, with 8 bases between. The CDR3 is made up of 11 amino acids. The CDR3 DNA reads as TGTGCCAGCAGTCAACAGGGTGAAGCTTTCTTT. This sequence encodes CASSQQGEAFF.

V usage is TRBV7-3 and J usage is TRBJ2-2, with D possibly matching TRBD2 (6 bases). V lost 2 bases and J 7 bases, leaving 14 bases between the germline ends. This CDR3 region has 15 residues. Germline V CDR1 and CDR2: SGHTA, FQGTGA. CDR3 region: CASSLVGGKNGELFF. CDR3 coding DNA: TGTGCCAGCAGCTTAGTTGGGGGGAAAAACGGGGAGCTGTTTTTT.

The CDR3 DNA is TGTGCCAGCAGTGAAGTCCCAGGGGGGACCAAAAACATTCAGTACTTC. It specifies CASSEVPGGTKNIQYF. The V gene is TRBV6-1, the J gene TRBJ2-4; weak D call: TRBD1 (7 bases). The CDR3 totals 16 residues. Between the trimmed V and J ends, which lost 1 base and 2 bases, there was a span of 12 bases. Germline V gene lookup returns CDR1 MNHNS and CDR2 SASEGT.

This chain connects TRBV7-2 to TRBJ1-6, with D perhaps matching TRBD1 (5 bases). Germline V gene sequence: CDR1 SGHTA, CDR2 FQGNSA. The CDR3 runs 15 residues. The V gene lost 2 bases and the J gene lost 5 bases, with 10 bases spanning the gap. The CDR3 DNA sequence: TGTGCCAGCAGCTTACGGGGACTCGATAATTCACCCCTCCACTTT. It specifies CASSLRGLDNSPLHF.

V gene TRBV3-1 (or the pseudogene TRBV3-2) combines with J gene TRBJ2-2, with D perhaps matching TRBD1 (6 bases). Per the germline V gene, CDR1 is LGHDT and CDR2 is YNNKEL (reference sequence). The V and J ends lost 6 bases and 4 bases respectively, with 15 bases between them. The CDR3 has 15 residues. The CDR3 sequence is CASRPQGLGTGELFF. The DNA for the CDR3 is TGTGCCAGCAGACCCCAGGGGCTCGGCACCGGGGAGCTGTTTTTT.

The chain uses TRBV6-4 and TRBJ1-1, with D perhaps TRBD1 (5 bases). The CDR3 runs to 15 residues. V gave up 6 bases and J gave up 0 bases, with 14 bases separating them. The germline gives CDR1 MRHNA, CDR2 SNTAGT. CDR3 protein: CASSPPGGLNTEAFF. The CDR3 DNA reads TGTGCCAGCAGCCCCCCGGGGGGGTTGAACACTGAAGCTTTCTTT.

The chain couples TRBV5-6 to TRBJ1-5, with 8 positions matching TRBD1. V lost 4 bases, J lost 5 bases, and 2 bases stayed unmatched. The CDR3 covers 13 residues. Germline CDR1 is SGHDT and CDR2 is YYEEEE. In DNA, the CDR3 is TGTGCCAGCAGCCTGGGACAGGATCAGCCCCAGCATTTT. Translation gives CASSLGQDQPQHF. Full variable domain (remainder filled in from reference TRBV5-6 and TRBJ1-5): DAGVTQSPTHLIKTRGQQVTLRCSPKSGHDTVSWYQQALGQGPQFIFQYYEEEERQRGNFPDRFSGHQFPNYSSELNVNALLLGDSALYLCASSLGQDQPQHFGDGTRLSIL.

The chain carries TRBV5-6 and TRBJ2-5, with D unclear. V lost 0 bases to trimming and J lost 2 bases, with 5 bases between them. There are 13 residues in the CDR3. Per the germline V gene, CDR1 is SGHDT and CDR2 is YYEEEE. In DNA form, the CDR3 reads TGTGCCAGCAGCTTGGTACAACAAGAGACCCAGTACTTC. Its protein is CASSLVQQETQYF.

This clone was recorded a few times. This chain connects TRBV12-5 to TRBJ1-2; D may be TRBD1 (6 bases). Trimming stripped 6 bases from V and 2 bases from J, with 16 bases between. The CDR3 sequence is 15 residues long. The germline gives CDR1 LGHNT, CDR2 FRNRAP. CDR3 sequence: CASGKPGQSNYGYTF. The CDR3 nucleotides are TGTGCTAGTGGCAAACCGGGACAATCAAACTATGGCTACACCTTC.